This entry lists 20 T cell receptor beta chains sequenced from one sample in a study of T cell responses to AZD1222 COVID-19 vaccine (TCRdb year 2021). The receptor library was made with the immunoSEQ multiplex PCR assay. TCRdb holds this immuneACCESS table with in-frame rearrangements only. Some clones are missing; in checked studies, unresolved V genes explain under half, and the rest has no known cause. Counted in this sample were tens of thousands of clones; approximately 85% of them appeared once. The top ten clonotypes cover approximately 4.7% of the sample. This specimen's time point label, per the study, means: baseline before first vaccination. The treatment or condition label of this sample denotes: meningococcal conjugate vaccine given as trial control. The source material was peripheral blood, sampled on day 0 of MenACWY control vaccination. These receptors came from an adult in good health.

The chain joins TRBV5-6 to TRBJ2-7; D not certain. V dropped 2 bases and J dropped 6 bases, with 15 bases sitting between them. Germline V gene lookup returns CDR1 SGHDT and CDR2 YYEEEE. The CDR3 is 14 residues long. The CDR3 bases are TGTGCCAGCAGCTTAGCTTCGTTATTTTCCGAGCAGTACTTC. Translated: CASSLASLFSEQYF.

V and J are TRBV18 and TRBJ2-7; TRBD1 matches 9 bases. V shed 6 bases and J 5 bases; nucleotides not matched to a gene: 8. The CDR3 has 14 amino acids. The germline V gene encodes CDR1 KGHSH and CDR2 LQKENI. The CDR3 DNA reads TGTGCCAGCTCCGTACAGGGGGCATGGGACGAGCAGTACTTC. Its protein product is CASSVQGAWDEQYF.

The CDR3 DNA is TGTGCCAGCAGCTTATCGCAGGATGGCTACACCTTC. Its protein product is CASSLSQDGYTF. The V call is TRBV7-9, the J call TRBJ1-2; D not resolved. CDR1 and CDR2 from the germline V gene are SEHNR and FQNEAQ (reference sequence). The ends were cut back, 2 bases at V and 6 bases at J, with 7 bases in the middle. CDR3 size: 12 residues. Full variable domain (missing parts from reference TRBV7-9 and TRBJ1-2): DTGVSQNPRHKITKRGQNVTFRCDPISEHNRLYWYRQTLGQGPEFLTYFQNEAQLEKSRLLSDRFSAERPKGSFSTLEIQRTEQGDSAMYLCASSLSQDGYTFGSGTRLTVV.

J is TRBJ1-5 and V is TRBV6-2 or TRBV6-3; D gene uncertain. Per the germline V gene, CDR1 is MNHEY and CDR2 is SVGEGT. The CDR3 is 15 amino acids. With 6 bases removed from V and 3 bases from J, the gap between germline ends came to 15 bases. CDR3 in DNA: TGTGCCAGCAGCCTACGGACTAAAGACAATCAGCCCCAGCATTTT. It yields the protein CASSLRTKDNQPQHF.

V and J are TRBV7-9 and TRBJ1-5; D remains unclear. This CDR3 region has 15 residues. V was cut by 4 bases and J by 0 bases, with 10 bases left in between. Looked up from germline, CDR1 is SEHNR and CDR2 is FQNEAQ (reference sequence). CDR3 residues: CASSSAGGSNQPQHF. In nucleotides, the CDR3 is TGTGCCAGCAGCTCAGCAGGAGGTAGCAATCAGCCCCAGCATTTT.

V is TRBV5-4 and J is TRBJ1-6, with 9 nucleotides matching TRBD1. Germline CDR1 SGHNT, CDR2 YYREEE (reference sequence). The CDR3 is 15 residues long. J was trimmed by 9 bases and V by 4 bases; bases with no gene match: 8. CDR3 loop: CASSSPTGGGSPLHF. CDR3 in DNA: TGTGCCAGCAGCAGTCCAACAGGGGGCGGTTCACCCCTCCACTTT.

This clone appeared a single time. V gene TRBV23-1 combines with J gene TRBJ1-2; 7 bases map to TRBD1. TRBV23-1 is flagged as an ORF with uncertain function. J lost 5 bases, V lost 7 bases, and 19 bases had no gene match. CDR3 size: 17 residues. CDR3 DNA sequence: TGCGCCAGCACAGACCCGATAAAAAACAGGGGACGATATGGCTACACCTTC. Its protein product is CASTDPIKNRGRYGYTF.

The rearrangement links TRBV19 to TRBJ1-5; no clear D. Trimming took off 9 bases at V and 4 bases at J, with 16 bases between the two ends. The CDR3 is made up of 14 amino acids. The V gene's germline CDR1 is LNHDA and CDR2 SQIVND (reference sequence). CDR3 loop: CASQWQAGNQPQHF. CDR3 bases: TGTGCCAGCCAGTGGCAGGCCGGGAATCAGCCCCAGCATTTT.

This sequence joins TRBV28 and TRBJ1-2; the D gene is possibly TRBD1 (5 bases). Germline lookup yields CDR1 MDHEN and CDR2 SYDVKM. V lost 4 bases and J 7 bases, leaving 10 bases between the germline ends. This CDR3 is built from 12 residues. CDR3 in amino acids: CASSWRGGGYTF. For the CDR3, the DNA is TGTGCCAGCAGTTGGCGGGGGGGTGGCTACACCTTC.

V gene TRBV6-1 combines with J gene TRBJ1-5; a weak D match, TRBD1 (6 bases). Trimming pared 4 bases from V and 0 bases from J, leaving 16 bases between. Germline CDR1 MNHNS, CDR2 SASEGT. CDR3 length: 17 residues. Here the CDR3 reads CASSAPRTDHSNQPQHF. The DNA for the CDR3 is TGTGCCAGCAGTGCCCCTCGGACAGATCATAGCAATCAGCCCCAGCATTTT.

The sample holds a few counts of this clone. The chain links TRBV30 to TRBJ1-1; a weak D match, TRBD1 (5 bases). The germline V gene encodes CDR1 GTSNPN and CDR2 SVGIG (reference sequence). V gave up 0 bases and J gave up 10 bases, with 15 bases separating them. CDR3 length equals 13 residues. CDR3 in amino acids: CAWSVGETDGAFF. The CDR3, as DNA: TGTGCCTGGAGTGTAGGGGAGACAGACGGAGCTTTCTTT.

The J gene is TRBJ2-5, the V gene TRBV27; TRBD2 aligns across 8 bases. Trimming took 2 bases from V and 4 from J; bases not matched to a gene: 3. This CDR3 has 14 residues. The germline gives CDR1 MNHEY, CDR2 SMNVEV (reference sequence). This CDR3 reads CASSLGAGGETQYF. CDR3 sequence (DNA): TGTGCCAGCAGTTTAGGGGCGGGGGGAGAGACCCAGTACTTC.

V and J are TRBV7-6 and TRBJ1-3; D might be TRBD1 (6 bases). In germline, CDR1 is SGHVS, CDR2 FNYEAQ. Trimming left V 4 bases short and J 3 bases short, with 16 bases between. This CDR3 is 16 amino acids long. DNA for the CDR3: TGTGCCAGCAGCTCGACAGGTTCCTCTAGTGGAAACACCATATATTTT. It yields the protein CASSSTGSSSGNTIYF.

The sample holds a few counts of this clone. This chain links TRBV7-9 with TRBJ2-6; 9 bases align to TRBD1. The length of the CDR3 is 19 residues. V shed 1 base and J 4 bases; nucleotides not matched to a gene: 11. Looked up from germline, CDR1 is SEHNR and CDR2 is FQNEAQ (reference sequence). CDR3 coding DNA: TGTGCCAGCAGCTTAGATAGGGGACAGGGTCTATCCGGGGCCAACGTCCTGACTTTC. Amino acid sequence: CASSLDRGQGLSGANVLTF.

Only a few counts were recorded for this clone. This chain connects TRBV7-9 to TRBJ2-1; D may be TRBD2 (5 bases). V lost 1 base to trimming and J lost 5 bases, with 15 bases between them. Per the germline V gene, CDR1 is SEHNR and CDR2 is FQNEAQ (reference sequence). The CDR3 contains 16 residues. The CDR3 sequence is CASSLGESLLDNEQFF. CDR3 sequence (DNA): TGTGCCAGCAGCTTAGGGGAGTCCCTTCTGGACAATGAGCAGTTCTTC.

This chain uses TRBV27 with TRBJ1-5, with 7 bases identical to TRBD1. The CDR3 length is 17 residues. V lost 8 bases to trimming and J lost 0 bases; unmatched junction nucleotides: 13. The germline V gene encodes CDR1 MNHEY and CDR2 SMNVEV (reference sequence). CDR3 loop: CASGLTTGLHSNQPQHF. The CDR3 nucleotides read TGTGCCAGCGGCCTGACGACAGGGCTCCATAGCAATCAGCCCCAGCATTTT.

A few counts support this clone. The rearrangement uses TRBV5-1 and TRBJ1-1; TRBD1 aligns across 10 bases. CDR3 size: 14 residues. Germline CDR1 is SGHRS and CDR2 is YFSETQ. V gave up 4 bases and J gave up 1 base; unmatched junction bases: 1. The CDR3 DNA reads TGCGCCAGCAGCGGACAGGGGGGGAACACTGAAGCTTTCTTT. This translates into CASSGQGGNTEAFF.

The genes are TRBV7-2 and TRBJ1-4; D is unresolved. Germline V lookup: CDR1 SGHTA, CDR2 FQGNSA. The length of the CDR3 is 14 residues. The V and J ends lost 1 base and 5 bases respectively, with 8 bases between them. The CDR3 DNA reads as TGTGCCAGCAGCTTAGGAGGGTCAAATGAAAAACTGTTTTTT. Residues: CASSLGGSNEKLFF.

The chain carries TRBV2 and TRBJ2-7; D may match TRBD1 or TRBD2 (8 bases each). The V end was cut by 4 bases, the J end by 7 bases, with 14 bases between. The CDR3 spans 13 residues. Germline loops: CDR1 SNHLY, CDR2 FYNNEI. The CDR3, as DNA: TGTGCCAGCAGTGGACAGGGGACTAGGGAGCAGTACTTC. Amino acid sequence: CASSGQGTREQYF.

The genes are TRBV3-1 (or the pseudogene TRBV3-2) and TRBJ1-1; D call uncertain. Trimming stripped 1 base from V and 8 bases from J, with 17 bases between. Germline V CDR1 and CDR2: LGHDT, YNNKEL (reference sequence). CDR3 length equals 15 residues. The chain's CDR3 is CASSQVRTVPYEAFF. CDR3 nucleotide sequence: TGTGCCAGCAGCCAAGTTCGAACAGTGCCATACGAAGCTTTCTTT.